The TCR beta chain under discussion was sequenced for a study of control samples from healthy donors and cancer patients. Sequencing was performed with immunoSEQ multiplex PCR; in TCRdb, only in-frame clones are kept and a portion is missing. Of roughly 200,000 clones in the sample, roughly 94% were seen once. V was clipped by 9 bases and J by 0 bases, with 9 bases between them. The CDR3 consists of 12 residues. The germline V gene has CDR1 KGHSY and CDR2 FQNENV. V usage is TRBV16 and J usage is TRBJ2-7; D remains unclear. This sequence originates from a man in his fifties or sixties in good health. Material: blood. The DNA for the CDR3 is TGTGCCAGTCTCGGAGTCTCCTACGAGCAGTACTTC. It encodes CASLGVSYEQYF.